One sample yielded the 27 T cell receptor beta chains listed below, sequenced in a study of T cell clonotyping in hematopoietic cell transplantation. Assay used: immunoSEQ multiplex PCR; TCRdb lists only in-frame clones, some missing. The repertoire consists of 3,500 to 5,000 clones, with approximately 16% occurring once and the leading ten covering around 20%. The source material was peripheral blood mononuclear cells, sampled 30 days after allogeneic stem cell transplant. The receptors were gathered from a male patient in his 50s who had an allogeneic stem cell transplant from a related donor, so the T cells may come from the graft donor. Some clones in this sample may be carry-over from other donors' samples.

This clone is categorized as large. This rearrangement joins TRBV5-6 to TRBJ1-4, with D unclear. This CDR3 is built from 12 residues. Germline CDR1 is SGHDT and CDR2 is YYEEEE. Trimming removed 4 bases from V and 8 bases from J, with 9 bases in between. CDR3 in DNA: TGTGCCAGCAGCCGCGTGGGGGAAAAACTGTTTTTT. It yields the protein CASSRVGEKLFF. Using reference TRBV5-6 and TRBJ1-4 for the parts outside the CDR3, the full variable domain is DAGVTQSPTHLIKTRGQQVTLRCSPKSGHDTVSWYQQALGQGPQFIFQYYEEEERQRGNFPDRFSGHQFPNYSSELNVNALLLGDSALYLCASSRVGEKLFFGSGTQLSVL.

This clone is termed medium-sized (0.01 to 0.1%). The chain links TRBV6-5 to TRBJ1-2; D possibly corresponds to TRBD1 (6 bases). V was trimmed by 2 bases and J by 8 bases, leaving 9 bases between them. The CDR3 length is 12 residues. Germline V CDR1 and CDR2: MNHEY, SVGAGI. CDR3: CASSYGGEGYTF. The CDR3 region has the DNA TGTGCCAGCAGTTACGGGGGCGAGGGCTACACCTTC.

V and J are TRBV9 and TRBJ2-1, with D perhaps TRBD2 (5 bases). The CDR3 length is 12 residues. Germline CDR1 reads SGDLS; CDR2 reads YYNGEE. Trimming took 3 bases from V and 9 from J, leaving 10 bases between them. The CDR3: CASSGGRGEQFF. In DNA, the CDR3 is TGTGCCAGCAGCGGCGGACGGGGTGAGCAGTTCTTC.

CDR3 DNA: TGCAGCGTTGAAGCAGGGGGCGGCCTCGACACCTTC. Amino acids: CSVEAGGGLDTF. The chain combines TRBV29-1 with TRBJ1-2, with 8 positions matching TRBD1. The CDR3 has 12 residues. The V gene's germline CDR1 is SQVTM and CDR2 ANQGSEA. The V gene end was trimmed by 1 base and the J gene end by 12 bases; junction bases not matched to a gene: 7.

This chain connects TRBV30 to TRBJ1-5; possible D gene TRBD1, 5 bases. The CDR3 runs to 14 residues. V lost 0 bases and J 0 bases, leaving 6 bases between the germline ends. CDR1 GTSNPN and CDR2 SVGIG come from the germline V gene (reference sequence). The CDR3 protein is CAWSVGVSNQPQHF. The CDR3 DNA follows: TGTGCCTGGAGTGTAGGGGTTAGCAATCAGCCCCAGCATTTT.

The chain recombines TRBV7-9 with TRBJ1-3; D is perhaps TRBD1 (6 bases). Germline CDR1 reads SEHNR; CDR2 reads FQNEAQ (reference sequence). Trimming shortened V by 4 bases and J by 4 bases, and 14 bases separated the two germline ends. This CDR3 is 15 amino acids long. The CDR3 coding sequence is TGTGCCAGCAGCTCTCCCACGGGGGCGGGAAACACCATATATTTT. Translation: CASSSPTGAGNTIYF.

The CDR3 DNA is TGTGCCAGCAGCGTAGGAGACACTGAAGCTTTCTTT. The encoded protein is CASSVGDTEAFF. This chain uses TRBV9 with TRBJ1-1; no clear D. The CDR3 runs 12 residues. The germline V gene has CDR1 SGDLS and CDR2 YYNGEE. The ends were cut back, 0 bases at V and 3 bases at J, with 3 bases in the middle. Variable domain in full (rest from reference TRBV9 and TRBJ1-1): DSGVTQTPKHLITATGQRVTLRCSPRSGDLSVYWYQQSLDQGLQFLIQYYNGEERAKGNILERFSAQQFPDLHSELNLSSLELGDSALYFCASSVGDTEAFFGQGTRLTVV.

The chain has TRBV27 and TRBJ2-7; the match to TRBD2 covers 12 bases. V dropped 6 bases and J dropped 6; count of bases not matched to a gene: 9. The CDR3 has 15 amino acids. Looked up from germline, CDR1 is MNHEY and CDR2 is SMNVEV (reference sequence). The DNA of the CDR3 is TGTGCCAGCAGGACTAGCGGGAGAAGGGCCACCGAGCAGTACTTC. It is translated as CASRTSGRRATEQYF.

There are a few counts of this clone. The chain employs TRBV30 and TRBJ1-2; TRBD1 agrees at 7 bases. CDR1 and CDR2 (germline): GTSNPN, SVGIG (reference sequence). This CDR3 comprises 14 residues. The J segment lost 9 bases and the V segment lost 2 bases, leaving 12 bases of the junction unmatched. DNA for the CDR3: TGTGCCTGGAGTCCGACAGGGCACCCTTGGAGCTACACCTTC. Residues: CAWSPTGHPWSYTF.

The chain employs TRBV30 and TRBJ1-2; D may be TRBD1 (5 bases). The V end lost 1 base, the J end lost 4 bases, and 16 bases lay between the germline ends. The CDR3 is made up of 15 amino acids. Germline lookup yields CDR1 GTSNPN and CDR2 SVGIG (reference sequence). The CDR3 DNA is TGTGCCTGGAGTGGGGGGACCGACTCCCGCTATGGCTACACCTTC. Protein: CAWSGGTDSRYGYTF.

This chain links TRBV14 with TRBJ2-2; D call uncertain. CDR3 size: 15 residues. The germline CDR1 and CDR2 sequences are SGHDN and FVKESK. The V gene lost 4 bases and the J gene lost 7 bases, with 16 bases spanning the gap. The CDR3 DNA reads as TGTGCCAGCAGCCGATCCGGGCCCGAGGACGGGGAGCTGTTTTTT. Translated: CASSRSGPEDGELFF.

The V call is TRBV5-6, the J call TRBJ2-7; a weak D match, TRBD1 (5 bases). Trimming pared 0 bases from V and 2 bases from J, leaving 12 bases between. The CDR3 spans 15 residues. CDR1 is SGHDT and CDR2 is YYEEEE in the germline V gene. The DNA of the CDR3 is TGTGCCAGCAGCTTGGGGGGCTGGGGCGCCTACGAGCAGTACTTC. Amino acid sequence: CASSLGGWGAYEQYF. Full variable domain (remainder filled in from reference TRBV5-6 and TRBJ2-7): DAGVTQSPTHLIKTRGQQVTLRCSPKSGHDTVSWYQQALGQGPQFIFQYYEEEERQRGNFPDRFSGHQFPNYSSELNVNALLLGDSALYLCASSLGGWGAYEQYFGPGTRLTVT.

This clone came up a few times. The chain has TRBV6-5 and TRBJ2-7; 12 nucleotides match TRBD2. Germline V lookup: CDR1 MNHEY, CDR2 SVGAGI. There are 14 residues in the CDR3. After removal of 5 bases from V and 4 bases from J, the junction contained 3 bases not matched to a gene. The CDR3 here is CASSPTSGGYEQYF. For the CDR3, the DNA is TGTGCCAGCAGTCCGACTAGCGGGGGATACGAGCAGTACTTC.

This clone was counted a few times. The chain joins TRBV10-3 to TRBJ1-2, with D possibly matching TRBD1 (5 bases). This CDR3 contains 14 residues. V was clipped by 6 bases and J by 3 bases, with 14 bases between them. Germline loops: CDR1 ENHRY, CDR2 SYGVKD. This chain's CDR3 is CAISPPQTDYGYTF. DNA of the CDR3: TGTGCCATCAGCCCACCCCAGACAGACTATGGCTACACCTTC.

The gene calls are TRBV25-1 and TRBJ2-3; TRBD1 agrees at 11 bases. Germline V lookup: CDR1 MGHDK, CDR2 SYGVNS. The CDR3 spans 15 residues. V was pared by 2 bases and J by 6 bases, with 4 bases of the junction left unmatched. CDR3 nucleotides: TGTGCCAGCAGTGAACCGGGGACAGGGGGGGATACGCAGTATTTT. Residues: CASSEPGTGGDTQYF.

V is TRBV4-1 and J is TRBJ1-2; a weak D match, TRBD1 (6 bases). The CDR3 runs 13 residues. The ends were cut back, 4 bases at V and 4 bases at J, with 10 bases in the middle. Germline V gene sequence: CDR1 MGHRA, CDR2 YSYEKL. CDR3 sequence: CASSLPDSYGYTF. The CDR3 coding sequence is TGCGCCAGCAGCCTCCCGGACAGCTATGGCTACACCTTC.

For the CDR3, the DNA is TGTGCCAGCGAGCAGCTCAATCAGCCCCAGCATTTT. Its translation is CASEQLNQPQHF. The chain uses TRBV28 and TRBJ1-5; D gene ambiguous. Germline-derived CDR1 and CDR2 are MDHEN and SYDVKM. This CDR3 comprises 12 residues. V was cut by 8 bases and J by 3 bases, with 8 bases left in between.

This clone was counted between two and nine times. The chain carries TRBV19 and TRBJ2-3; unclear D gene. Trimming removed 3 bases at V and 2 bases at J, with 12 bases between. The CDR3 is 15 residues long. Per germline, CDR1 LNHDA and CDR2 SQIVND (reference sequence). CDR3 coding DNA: TGTGCCAGTAGTATCACCCCCAACCCCACAGATACGCAGTATTTT. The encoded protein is CASSITPNPTDTQYF. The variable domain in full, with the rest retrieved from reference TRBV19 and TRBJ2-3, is DGGITQSPKYLFRKEGQNVTLSCEQNLNHDAMYWYRQDPGQGLRLIYYSQIVNDFQKGDIAEGYSVSREKKESFPLTVTSAQKNPTAFYLCASSITPNPTDTQYFGPGTRLTVL.

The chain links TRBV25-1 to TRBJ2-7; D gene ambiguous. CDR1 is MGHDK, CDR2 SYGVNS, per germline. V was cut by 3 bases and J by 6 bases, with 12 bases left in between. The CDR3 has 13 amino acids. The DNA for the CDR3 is TGTGCCAGCAGTGAGCCCAAGGGATTCGAGCAGTACTTC. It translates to CASSEPKGFEQYF.

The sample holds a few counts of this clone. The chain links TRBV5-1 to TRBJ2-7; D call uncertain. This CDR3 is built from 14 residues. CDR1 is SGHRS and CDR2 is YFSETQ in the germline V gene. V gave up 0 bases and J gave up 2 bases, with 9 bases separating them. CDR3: CASSLVDGTYEQYF. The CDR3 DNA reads TGCGCCAGCAGCTTGGTAGACGGCACCTACGAGCAGTACTTC.

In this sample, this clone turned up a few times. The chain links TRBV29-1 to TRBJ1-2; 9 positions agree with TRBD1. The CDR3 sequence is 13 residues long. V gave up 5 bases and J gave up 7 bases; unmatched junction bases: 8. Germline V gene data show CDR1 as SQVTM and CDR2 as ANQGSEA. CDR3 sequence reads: CSVTGQGLGGYTF. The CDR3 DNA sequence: TGCAGCGTTACGGGACAGGGCCTCGGTGGCTACACCTTC.

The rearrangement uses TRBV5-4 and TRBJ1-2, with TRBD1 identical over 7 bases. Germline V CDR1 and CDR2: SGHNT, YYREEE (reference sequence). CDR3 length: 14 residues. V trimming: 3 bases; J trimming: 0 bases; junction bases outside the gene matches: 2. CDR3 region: CASSSGTANYGYTF. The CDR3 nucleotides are TGTGCCAGCAGCTCTGGGACAGCTAACTATGGCTACACCTTC.

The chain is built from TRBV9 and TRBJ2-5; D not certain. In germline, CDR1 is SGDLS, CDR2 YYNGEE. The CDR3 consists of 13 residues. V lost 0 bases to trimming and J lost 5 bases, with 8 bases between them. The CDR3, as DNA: TGTGCCAGCAGCGTAGGGACCACCGAGACCCAGTACTTC. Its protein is CASSVGTTETQYF. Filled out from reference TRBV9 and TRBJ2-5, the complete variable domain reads DSGVTQTPKHLITATGQRVTLRCSPRSGDLSVYWYQQSLDQGLQFLIQYYNGEERAKGNILERFSAQQFPDLHSELNLSSLELGDSALYFCASSVGTTETQYFGPGTRLLVL.

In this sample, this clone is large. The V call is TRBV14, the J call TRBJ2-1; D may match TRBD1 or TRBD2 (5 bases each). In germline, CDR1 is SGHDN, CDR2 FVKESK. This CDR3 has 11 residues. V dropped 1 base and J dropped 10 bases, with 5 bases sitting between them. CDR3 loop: CASSQGGEQFF. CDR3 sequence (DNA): TGTGCCAGCAGCCAAGGGGGGGAGCAGTTCTTC.

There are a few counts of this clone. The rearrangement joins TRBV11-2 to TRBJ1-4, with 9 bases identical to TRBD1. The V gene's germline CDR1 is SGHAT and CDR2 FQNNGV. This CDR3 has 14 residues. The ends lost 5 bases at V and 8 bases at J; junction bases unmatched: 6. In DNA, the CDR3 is TGTGCCAGCAGCGTTGACAGGGGGTGGGAAAAACTGTTTTTT. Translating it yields CASSVDRGWEKLFF.

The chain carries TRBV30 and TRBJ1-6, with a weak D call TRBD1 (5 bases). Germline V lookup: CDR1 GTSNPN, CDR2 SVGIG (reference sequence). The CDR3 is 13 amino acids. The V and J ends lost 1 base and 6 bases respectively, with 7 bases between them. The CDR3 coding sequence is TGTGCCTGGAGTGGACAGACTAATTCACCCCTCCACTTT. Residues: CAWSGQTNSPLHF.

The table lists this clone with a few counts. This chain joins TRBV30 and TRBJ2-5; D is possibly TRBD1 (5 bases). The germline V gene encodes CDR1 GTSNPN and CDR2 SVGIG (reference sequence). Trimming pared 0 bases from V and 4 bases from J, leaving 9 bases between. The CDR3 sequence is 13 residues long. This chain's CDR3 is CAWSVWGGETQYF. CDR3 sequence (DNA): TGTGCCTGGAGTGTATGGGGCGGAGAGACCCAGTACTTC.